This TCR beta chain was found in a study of blood T cells in healthy people across ages. The use of a sample-barcoded 5' primer and a J-beta primer mix characterized a second PCR of roughly 6 to 11 cycles. Using its own MiXCR run on the 5' RACE reads, TCRdb lists one record per CDR3 protein. Of about 670,000 distinct CDR3 sequences listed, 40% to 45% are singletons. V was cut by 4 bases and J by 0 bases, with 20 bases left in between. The CDR3 runs 18 residues. The V gene's germline CDR1 is MDHEN and CDR2 SYDVKM. The sequencing input was blood. This chain uses TRBV28 with TRBJ2-3; perhaps TRBD2 as D (6 bases). The sequence derives from a man at least 80 years old in good health. This CDR3 is CASSSPPGRGPSTDTQYF. The CDR3, as DNA: TGTGCCAGCAGTTCTCCTCCCGGGAGAGGGCCGAGCACAGATACGCAGTATTTT.